Shown below are 10 T cell receptor beta chains from a single sample sequenced in a study of blood T cell repertoires in COVID-19. Some clones are missing from TCRdb's copy, which holds only in-frame ones; the method was immunoSEQ multiplex PCR. The sample lists about 240,000 clones, 70% to 90% seen once, with around 0.99% in the top ten. The sample comprised peripheral blood. The receptors derive from a woman between 35 and 50 years old who had recovered from COVID-19.

The chain links TRBV21-1 to TRBJ1-4; TRBD1 reflects the table's D call only, with no check against the DNA. TRBV21-1 is a documented pseudogene. This CDR3 has 12 residues. CDR3 residues: CASSKGQGKLFF. DNA for the CDR3: TGTGCCAGCAGCAAGGGGCAGGGAAAACTGTTTTTT.

V is TRBV5-1 and J is TRBJ2-7, with D possibly TRBD2 on 7 matching bases. This CDR3 is 16 amino acids long. V lost 1 base to trimming and J lost 4 bases, with 18 bases between them. In germline, CDR1 is SGHRS, CDR2 YFSETQ. The CDR3 DNA sequence: TGCGCCAGCAGCTTGACCCCGGCGGGGGCTGGGTACGAGCAGTACTTC. It codes for CASSLTPAGAGYEQYF.

The chain carries TRBV18 and TRBJ1-1; TRBD1 aligns across 7 bases. Trimming cost V 3 bases and J 1 base; bases outside gene matches: 5. This CDR3 has 15 amino acids. Germline CDR1 is KGHSH and CDR2 is LQKENI. The CDR3 is CASSPEGARNTEAFF. The CDR3 DNA sequence: TGTGCCAGCTCACCCGAGGGGGCTAGGAACACTGAAGCTTTCTTT.

The V and J genes are TRBV30 and TRBJ2-1; perhaps TRBD2 as D (5 bases). The germline gives CDR1 GTSNPN, CDR2 SVGIG (reference sequence). Trimming pared 4 bases from V and 10 bases from J, leaving 11 bases between. This CDR3 spans 11 amino acids. This CDR3 is CAWIEASEQFF. The CDR3 DNA reads TGTGCCTGGATTGAGGCTAGCGAGCAGTTCTTC.

The gene calls are TRBV28 and TRBJ1-2; D is unclear. CDR3 length: 15 residues. Germline values: CDR1 MDHEN, CDR2 SYDVKM. V lost 5 bases and J lost 2, with 15 bases in between. The CDR3 DNA reads TGTGCCAGCAGTCCCCGGGGAGGGCCCAACTATGGCTACACCTTC. Translating gives CASSPRGGPNYGYTF.

The chain couples TRBV7-9 to TRBJ1-1, with D possibly being TRBD1 (6 bases). V was shortened by 11 bases and J by 7 bases, with 17 bases between the two germline ends. The CDR3 runs to 12 residues. CDR1 and CDR2 (germline): SEHNR, FQNEAQ (reference sequence). The CDR3 protein is CAGRGGSSEAFF. DNA of the CDR3: TGTGCCGGAAGGGGGGGAAGCAGTGAAGCTTTCTTT.

The chain recombines TRBV21-1 with TRBJ1-1. TRBV21-1 is a known pseudogene. CDR3 length: 15 residues. CDR3 loop: CASSRGLPWGAEAFF. The CDR3 DNA reads as TGTGCCAGCAGCCGCGGGCTCCCCTGGGGAGCTGAAGCTTTCTTT.

The J gene is TRBJ2-3, the V gene TRBV30, with unresolved D. The CDR3 consists of 12 residues. In germline, CDR1 is GTSNPN, CDR2 SVGIG (reference sequence). V was cut by 2 bases and J by 5 bases, with 8 bases left in between. The CDR3 sequence: CAWSSHRDTQYF. The CDR3 nucleotides read TGTGCCTGGAGTAGCCATCGAGATACGCAGTATTTT.

The rearrangement links TRBV10-2 to TRBJ2-5; TRBD1 might be the D (5 bases). V shed 4 bases and J shed 9 bases, with 21 bases lying between them. The germline V gene has CDR1 WSHSY and CDR2 SAAADI. The CDR3 sequence is 15 residues long. CDR3 sequence (DNA): TGCGCCAGCAGTGTGGGTGGTGGCAATTTGGGGCCCCAGTACTTC. This encodes CASSVGGGNLGPQYF.

This clone is a singleton in its sample. J is TRBJ2-4 and V is TRBV9; D is perhaps TRBD1 (7 bases). This CDR3 has 15 residues. V was cut by 3 bases and J by 2 bases, with 12 bases left in between. CDR1 SGDLS and CDR2 YYNGEE come from the germline V gene. The CDR3 spells CASSEEGAPKNIQYF. In DNA, the CDR3 is TGTGCCAGCAGCGAGGAGGGGGCCCCCAAAAACATTCAGTACTTC.